The present T cell receptor beta chain was sequenced within a study of T cell responses to AZD1222 COVID-19 vaccine. Germline CDR1 MNHEY, CDR2 SVGEGT. The CDR3 consists of 17 residues. The junction had 5 bases not matched to a gene; V was cut back by 2 bases and J by 0 bases. Assay: immunoSEQ multiplex PCR; the TCRdb copy retains only in-frame clones and omits some. Counted here are 140,000 to 150,000 clones, around 90% occurring once; the ten biggest clones make up roughly 5.2%. Worth noting for this clone: Its antigen is as yet unknown.

Findings and caveats of the study: Repertoire sampling occurred only after the peak T cell response. Donors were chiefly white British, with a greater number of females, and clonal diversity was perhaps underestimated. Reports indicate that nearly half of spike-specific TCRs are directed at unmutated variant regions.

The chain couples TRBV6-2 or TRBV6-3 to TRBJ2-7; 12 positions match TRBD2. The sequencing used peripheral blood, collected 28 days after the second dose of the MenACWY control vaccine. This receptor was identified in an adult who received the MenACWY meningococcal vaccine as a control. The CDR3 DNA reads TGTGCCAGCAGTTACGGGACTAGCGGGCTGAGCTCCTACGAGCAGTACTTC. Translated: CASSYGTSGLSSYEQYF.